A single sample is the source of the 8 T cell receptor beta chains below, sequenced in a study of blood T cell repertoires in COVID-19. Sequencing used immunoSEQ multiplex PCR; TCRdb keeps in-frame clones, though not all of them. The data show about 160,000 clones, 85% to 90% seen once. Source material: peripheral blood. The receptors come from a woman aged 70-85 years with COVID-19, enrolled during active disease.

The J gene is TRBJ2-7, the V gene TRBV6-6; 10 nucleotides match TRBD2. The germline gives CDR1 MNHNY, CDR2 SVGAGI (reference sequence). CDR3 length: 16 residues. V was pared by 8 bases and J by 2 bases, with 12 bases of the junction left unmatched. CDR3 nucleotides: TGTGCCAGCGCCCCTCTTAGGACTAGCGGAGCCTACGAGCAGTACTTC. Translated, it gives CASAPLRTSGAYEQYF.

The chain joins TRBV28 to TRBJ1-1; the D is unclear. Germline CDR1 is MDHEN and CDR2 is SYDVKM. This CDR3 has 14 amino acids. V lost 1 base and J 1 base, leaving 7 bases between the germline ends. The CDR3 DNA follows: TGTGCCAGCAGTTTATTGCGCACGAACACTGAAGCTTTCTTT. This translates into CASSLLRTNTEAFF. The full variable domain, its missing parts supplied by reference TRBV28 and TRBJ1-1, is DVKVTQSSRYLVKRTGEKVFLECVQDMDHENMFWYRQDPGLGLRLIYFSYDVKMKEKGDIPEGYSVSREKKERFSLILESASTNQTSMYLCASSLLRTNTEAFFGQGTRLTVV.

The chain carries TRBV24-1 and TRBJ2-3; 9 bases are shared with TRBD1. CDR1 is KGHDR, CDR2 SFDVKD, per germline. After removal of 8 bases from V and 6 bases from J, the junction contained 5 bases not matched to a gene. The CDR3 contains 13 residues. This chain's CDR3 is CATMGQGKDTQYF. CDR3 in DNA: TGTGCCACCATGGGACAGGGAAAGGATACGCAGTATTTT.

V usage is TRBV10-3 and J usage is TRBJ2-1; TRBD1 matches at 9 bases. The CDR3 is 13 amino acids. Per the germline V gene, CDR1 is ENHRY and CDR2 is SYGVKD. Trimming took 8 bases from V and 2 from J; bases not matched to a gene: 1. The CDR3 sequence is CAIGDRAYNEQFF. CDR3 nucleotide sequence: TGTGCCATCGGGGACAGGGCCTACAATGAGCAGTTCTTC.

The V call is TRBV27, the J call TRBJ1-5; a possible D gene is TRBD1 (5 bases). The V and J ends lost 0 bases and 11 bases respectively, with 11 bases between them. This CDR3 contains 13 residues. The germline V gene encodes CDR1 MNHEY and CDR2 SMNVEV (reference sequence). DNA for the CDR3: TGTGCCAGCAGTTTATCGAAGGCGGGGGCCCAGCATTTT. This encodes CASSLSKAGAQHF.

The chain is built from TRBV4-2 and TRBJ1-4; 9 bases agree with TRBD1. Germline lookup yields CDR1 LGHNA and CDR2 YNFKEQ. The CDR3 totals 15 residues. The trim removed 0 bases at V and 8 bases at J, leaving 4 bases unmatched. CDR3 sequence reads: CASSQEGQGWEKLFF. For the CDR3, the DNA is TGTGCCAGCAGCCAAGAGGGACAGGGTTGGGAAAAACTGTTTTTT.

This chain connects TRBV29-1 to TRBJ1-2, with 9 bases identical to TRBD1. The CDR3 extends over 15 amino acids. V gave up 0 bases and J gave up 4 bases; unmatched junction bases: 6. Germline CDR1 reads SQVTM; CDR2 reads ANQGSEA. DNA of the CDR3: TGCAGCGTTGAAGATCCGGGACAGGGCCGCTATGGCTACACCTTC. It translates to CSVEDPGQGRYGYTF.

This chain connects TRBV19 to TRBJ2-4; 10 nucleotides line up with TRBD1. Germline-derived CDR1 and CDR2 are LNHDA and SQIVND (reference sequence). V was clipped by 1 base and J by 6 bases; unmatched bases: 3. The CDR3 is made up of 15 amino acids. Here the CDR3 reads CASSIGDRGLNIQYF. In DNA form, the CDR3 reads TGTGCCAGTAGTATAGGGGACAGGGGCTTAAACATTCAGTACTTC.